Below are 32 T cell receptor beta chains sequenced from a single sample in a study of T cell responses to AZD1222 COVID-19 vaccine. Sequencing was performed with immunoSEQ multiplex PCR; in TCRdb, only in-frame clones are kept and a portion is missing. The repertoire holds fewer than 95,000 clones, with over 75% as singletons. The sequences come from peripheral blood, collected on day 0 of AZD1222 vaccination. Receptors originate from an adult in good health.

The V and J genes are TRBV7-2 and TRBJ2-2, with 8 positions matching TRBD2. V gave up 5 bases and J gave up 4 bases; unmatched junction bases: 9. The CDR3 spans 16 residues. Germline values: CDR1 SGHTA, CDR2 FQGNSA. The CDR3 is CASSPRGSGITGELFF. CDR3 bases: TGTGCCAGCAGCCCCCGGGGTAGCGGGATCACCGGGGAGCTGTTTTTT.

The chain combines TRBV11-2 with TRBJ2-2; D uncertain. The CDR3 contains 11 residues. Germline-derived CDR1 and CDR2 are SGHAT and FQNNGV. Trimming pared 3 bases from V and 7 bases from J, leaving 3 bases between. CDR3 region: CASSLFGELFF. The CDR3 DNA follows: TGTGCCAGCAGCTTGTTCGGGGAGCTGTTTTTT.

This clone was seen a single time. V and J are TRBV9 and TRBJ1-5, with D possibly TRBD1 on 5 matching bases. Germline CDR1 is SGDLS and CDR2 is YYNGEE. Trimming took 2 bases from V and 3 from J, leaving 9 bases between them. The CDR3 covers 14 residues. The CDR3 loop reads CASSVGGINQPQHF. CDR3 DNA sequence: TGTGCCAGCAGCGTGGGGGGGATCAATCAGCCCCAGCATTTT.

The CDR3 protein is CASSTPPSRGYTF. DNA of the CDR3: TGCGCCAGCAGCACCCCCCCGTCTAGGGGCTACACCTTC. This chain connects TRBV5-1 to TRBJ1-2; D unresolved. The CDR3 has 13 amino acids. CDR1 and CDR2 (germline): SGHRS, YFSETQ. The V and J ends lost 4 bases and 8 bases respectively, with 15 bases between them.

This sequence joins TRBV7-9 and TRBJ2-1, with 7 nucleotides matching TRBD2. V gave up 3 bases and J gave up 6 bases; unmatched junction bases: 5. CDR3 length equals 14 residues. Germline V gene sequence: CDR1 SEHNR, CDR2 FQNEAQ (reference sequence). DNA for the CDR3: TGTGCCAGCAGCTTGGGCGGGAGCGCCAATGAGCAGTTCTTC. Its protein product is CASSLGGSANEQFF.

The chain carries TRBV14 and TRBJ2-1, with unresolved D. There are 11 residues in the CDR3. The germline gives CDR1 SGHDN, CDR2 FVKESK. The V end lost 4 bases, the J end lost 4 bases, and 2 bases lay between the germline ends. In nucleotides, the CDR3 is TGTGCCAGCAGCCTGTACAATGAGCAGTTCTTC. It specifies CASSLYNEQFF.

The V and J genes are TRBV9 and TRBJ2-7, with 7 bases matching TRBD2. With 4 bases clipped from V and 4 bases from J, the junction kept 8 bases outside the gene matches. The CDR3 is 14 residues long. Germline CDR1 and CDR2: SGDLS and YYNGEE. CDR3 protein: CASSSGGSVYEQYF. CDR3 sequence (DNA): TGTGCCAGCAGCTCGGGGGGTAGCGTTTACGAGCAGTACTTC.

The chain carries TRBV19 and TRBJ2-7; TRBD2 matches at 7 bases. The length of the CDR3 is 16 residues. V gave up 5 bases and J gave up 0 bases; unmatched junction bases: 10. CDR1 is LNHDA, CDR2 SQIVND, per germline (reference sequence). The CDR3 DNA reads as TGTGCCAGTAGTTTCCGCGGGAGTCCGAGCTCCTACGAGCAGTACTTC. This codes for CASSFRGSPSSYEQYF.

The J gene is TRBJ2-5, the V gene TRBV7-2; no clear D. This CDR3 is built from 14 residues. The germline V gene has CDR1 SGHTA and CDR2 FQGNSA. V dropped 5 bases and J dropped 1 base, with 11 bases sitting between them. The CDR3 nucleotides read TGTGCCAGCAGCCCCTTGTGGGGCCAAGAGACCCAGTACTTC. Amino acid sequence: CASSPLWGQETQYF.

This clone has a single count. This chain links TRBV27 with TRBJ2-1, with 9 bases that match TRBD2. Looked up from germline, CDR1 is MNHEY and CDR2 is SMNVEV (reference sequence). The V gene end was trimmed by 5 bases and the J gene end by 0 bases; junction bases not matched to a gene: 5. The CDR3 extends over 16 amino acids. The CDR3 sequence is CASSGRLAASYNEQFF. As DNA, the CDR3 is TGTGCCAGCAGTGGGAGACTAGCGGCCTCCTACAATGAGCAGTTCTTC.

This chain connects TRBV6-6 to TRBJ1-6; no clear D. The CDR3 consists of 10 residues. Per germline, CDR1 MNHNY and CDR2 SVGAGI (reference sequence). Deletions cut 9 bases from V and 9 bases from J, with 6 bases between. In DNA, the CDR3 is TGTGCCAGTGGGAGTTCACCCCTCCACTTT. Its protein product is CASGSSPLHF.

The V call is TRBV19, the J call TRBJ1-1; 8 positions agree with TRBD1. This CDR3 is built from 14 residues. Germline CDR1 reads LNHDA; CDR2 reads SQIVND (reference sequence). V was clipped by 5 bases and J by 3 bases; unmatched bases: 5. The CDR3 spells CASSLTGDDTEAFF. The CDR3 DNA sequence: TGTGCCAGTAGTCTGACAGGGGATGACACTGAAGCTTTCTTT. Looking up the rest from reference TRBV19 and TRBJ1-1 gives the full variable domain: DGGITQSPKYLFRKEGQNVTLSCEQNLNHDAMYWYRQDPGQGLRLIYYSQIVNDFQKGDIAEGYSVSREKKESFPLTVTSAQKNPTAFYLCASSLTGDDTEAFFGQGTRLTVV.

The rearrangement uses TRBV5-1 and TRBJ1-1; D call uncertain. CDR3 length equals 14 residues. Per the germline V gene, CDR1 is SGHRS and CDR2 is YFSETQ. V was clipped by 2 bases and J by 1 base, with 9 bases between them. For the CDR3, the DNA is TGCGCCAGCAGCTTTCACGAGGCGAACACTGAAGCTTTCTTT. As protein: CASSFHEANTEAFF.

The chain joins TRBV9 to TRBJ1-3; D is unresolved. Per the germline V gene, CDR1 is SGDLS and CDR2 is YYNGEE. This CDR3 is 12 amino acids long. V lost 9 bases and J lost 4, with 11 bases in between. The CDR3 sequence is CATLASGNTIYF. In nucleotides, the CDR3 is TGTGCCACCCTCGCCTCAGGAAACACCATATATTTT.

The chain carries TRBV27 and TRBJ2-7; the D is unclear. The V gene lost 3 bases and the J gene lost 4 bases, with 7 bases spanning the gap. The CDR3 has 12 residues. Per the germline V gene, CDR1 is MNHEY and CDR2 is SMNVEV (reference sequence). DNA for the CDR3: TGTGCCAGCAGTTTCCCTGGTTACGAGCAGTACTTC. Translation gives CASSFPGYEQYF.

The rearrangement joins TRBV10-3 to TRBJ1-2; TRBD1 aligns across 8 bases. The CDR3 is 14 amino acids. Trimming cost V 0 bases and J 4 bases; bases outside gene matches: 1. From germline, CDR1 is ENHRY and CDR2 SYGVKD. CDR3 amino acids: CAISESGTGYGYTF. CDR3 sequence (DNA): TGTGCCATCAGTGAGTCCGGGACAGGCTATGGCTACACCTTC.

CDR3 in amino acids: CASSGRTSGSSYNEQFF. CDR3 bases: TGTGCCAGCAGCGGAAGGACTAGCGGGTCGTCCTACAATGAGCAGTTCTTC. The chain couples TRBV7-2 to TRBJ2-1, with 11 nucleotides matching TRBD2. V lost 5 bases and J lost 1; bases outside the gene matches: 7. CDR1 is SGHTA, CDR2 FQGNSA, per germline. This CDR3 has 17 amino acids.

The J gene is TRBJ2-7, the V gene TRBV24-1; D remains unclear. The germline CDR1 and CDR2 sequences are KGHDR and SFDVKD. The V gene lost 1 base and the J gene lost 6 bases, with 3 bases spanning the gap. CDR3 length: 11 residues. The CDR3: CATSDFAEQYF. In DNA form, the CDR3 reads TGTGCCACCAGTGATTTCGCCGAGCAGTACTTC.

Written as DNA, the CDR3 is TGCGCCAGCAGCTTTAAACAGGGAGGTAGGACTGAAGCTTTCTTT. Protein product: CASSFKQGGRTEAFF. The chain uses TRBV5-1 and TRBJ1-1; TRBD1 might be the D (6 bases). Trimming removed 2 bases from V and 5 bases from J, with 16 bases in between. CDR1 and CDR2 from the germline V gene are SGHRS and YFSETQ. The CDR3 has 15 amino acids.

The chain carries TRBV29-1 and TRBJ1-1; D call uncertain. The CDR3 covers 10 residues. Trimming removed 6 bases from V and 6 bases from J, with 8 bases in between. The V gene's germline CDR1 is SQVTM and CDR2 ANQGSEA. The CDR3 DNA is TGCAGCGTGGGATCTGCTGAAGCTTTCTTT. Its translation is CSVGSAEAFF.

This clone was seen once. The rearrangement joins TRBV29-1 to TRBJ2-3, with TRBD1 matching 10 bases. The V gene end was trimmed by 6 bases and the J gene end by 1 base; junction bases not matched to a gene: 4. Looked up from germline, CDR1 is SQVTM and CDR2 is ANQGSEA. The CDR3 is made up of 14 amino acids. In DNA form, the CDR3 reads TGCAGCGTACCCGGGACAGGGGGCACAGATACGCAGTATTTT. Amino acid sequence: CSVPGTGGTDTQYF.

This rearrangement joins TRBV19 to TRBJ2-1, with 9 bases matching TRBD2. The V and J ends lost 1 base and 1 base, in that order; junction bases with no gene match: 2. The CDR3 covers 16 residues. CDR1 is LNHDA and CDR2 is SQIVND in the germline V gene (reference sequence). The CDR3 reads CASSIGLAVSYNEQFF. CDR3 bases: TGTGCCAGTAGTATAGGACTAGCGGTATCCTACAATGAGCAGTTCTTC.

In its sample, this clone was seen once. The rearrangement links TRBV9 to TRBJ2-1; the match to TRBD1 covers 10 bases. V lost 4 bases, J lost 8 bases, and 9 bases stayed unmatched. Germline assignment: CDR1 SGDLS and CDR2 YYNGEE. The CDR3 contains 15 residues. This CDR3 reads CASSLEGQGSHEQFF. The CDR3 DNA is TGTGCCAGCAGCTTAGAGGGACAGGGGAGTCATGAGCAGTTCTTC.

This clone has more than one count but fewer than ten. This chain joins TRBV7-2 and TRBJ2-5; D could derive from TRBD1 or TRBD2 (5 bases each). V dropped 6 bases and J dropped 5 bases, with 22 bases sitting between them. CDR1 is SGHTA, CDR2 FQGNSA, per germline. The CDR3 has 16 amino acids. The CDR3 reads CASSGSGPPVVETQYF. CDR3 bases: TGTGCCAGCAGTGGCTCGGGACCACCCGTCGTGGAGACCCAGTACTTC.

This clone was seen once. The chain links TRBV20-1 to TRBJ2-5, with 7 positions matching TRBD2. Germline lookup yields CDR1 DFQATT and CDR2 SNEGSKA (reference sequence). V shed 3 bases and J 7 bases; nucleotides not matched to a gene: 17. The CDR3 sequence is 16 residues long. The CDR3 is CSASANRLASWGTQYF. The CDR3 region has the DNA TGCAGTGCTAGTGCTAACAGACTAGCCTCATGGGGGACCCAGTACTTC.

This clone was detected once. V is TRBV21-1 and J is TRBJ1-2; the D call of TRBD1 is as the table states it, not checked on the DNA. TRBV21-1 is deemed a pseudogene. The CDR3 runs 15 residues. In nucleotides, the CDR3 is TGTGCCAGCAGTTTCTGCAGGGTGCAGGGCTATGGCTACACCTTC. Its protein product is CASSFCRVQGYGYTF.

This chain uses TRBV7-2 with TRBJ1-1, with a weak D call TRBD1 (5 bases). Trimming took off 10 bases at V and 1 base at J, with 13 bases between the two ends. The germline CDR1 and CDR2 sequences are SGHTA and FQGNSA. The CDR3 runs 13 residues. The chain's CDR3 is CATEGPQNTEAFF. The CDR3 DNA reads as TGTGCCACCGAGGGACCGCAGAACACTGAAGCTTTCTTT.

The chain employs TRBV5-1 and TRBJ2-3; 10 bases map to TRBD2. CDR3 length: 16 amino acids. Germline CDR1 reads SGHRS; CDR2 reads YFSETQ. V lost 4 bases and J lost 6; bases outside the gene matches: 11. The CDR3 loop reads CASSPGGAGGEDTQYF. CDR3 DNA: TGCGCCAGCAGCCCCGGAGGAGCGGGAGGGGAGGATACGCAGTATTTT.

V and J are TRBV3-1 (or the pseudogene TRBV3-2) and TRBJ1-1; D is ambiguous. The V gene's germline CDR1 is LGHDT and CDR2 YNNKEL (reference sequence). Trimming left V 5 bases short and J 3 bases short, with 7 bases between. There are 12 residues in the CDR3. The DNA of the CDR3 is TGTGCCAGCAGCGGTTTGGACACTGAAGCTTTCTTT. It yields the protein CASSGLDTEAFF.

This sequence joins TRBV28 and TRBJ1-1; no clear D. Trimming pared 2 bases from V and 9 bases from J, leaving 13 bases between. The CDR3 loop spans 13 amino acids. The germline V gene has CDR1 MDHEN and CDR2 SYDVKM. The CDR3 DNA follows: TGTGCCAGCAGTTTAACTGCAATCAGAAAAGCTTTCTTT. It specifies CASSLTAIRKAFF.

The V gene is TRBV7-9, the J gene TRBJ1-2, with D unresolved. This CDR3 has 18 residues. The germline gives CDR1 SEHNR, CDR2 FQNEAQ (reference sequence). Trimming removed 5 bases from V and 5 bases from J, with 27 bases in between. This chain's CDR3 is CASSHSSLTQIISYGYTF. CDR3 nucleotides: TGTGCCAGCAGCCATAGCTCCTTAACCCAAATAATTAGTTATGGCTACACCTTC.

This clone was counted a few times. The CDR3 nucleotides read TGTGCCAGCAGCTTGAGCAGATACCAGCCCCAGCATTTT. It encodes CASSLSRYQPQHF. The genes are TRBV5-8 and TRBJ1-5, with unresolved D. V was clipped by 1 base and J by 7 bases, with 9 bases between them. This CDR3 is built from 13 residues. CDR1 is SGHTS and CDR2 is YDEGEE in the germline V gene.